The clone carrying this TCR beta chain has only one observation. Its specificity is unknown. Per the germline V gene, CDR1 is LNHDA and CDR2 is SQIVND (reference sequence). The length of the CDR3 is 16 residues. The V gene end was trimmed by 3 bases and the J gene end by 5 bases; junction bases not matched to a gene: 7. The data were produced by immunoSEQ multiplex PCR, yet TCRdb's version contains in-frame clones alone and is incomplete. The data hold 30,000 to 40,000 clones, with about 85% observed a single time. This entry is derived from a study of radiotherapy plus CTLA-4 blockade in lung cancer. Study context: Of the patients, roughly 17% showed objective responses and roughly 30% attained disease control. Points from the study as a whole: Clones of tumor-derived TCRs expanded in blood after radiotherapy plus ipilimumab.

Each patient with chemo-refractory metastatic non-small-cell lung cancer was treated with focal radiation plus CTLA-4 blockade using ipilimumab. This sample comprised peripheral blood, obtained from a patient treated with radiotherapy plus ipilimumab. J is TRBJ2-3 and V is TRBV19; 11 bases match TRBD2. This clonotype was sampled from a human donor with non-small cell lung cancer who had stable disease on radiotherapy plus ipilimumab. For the CDR3, the DNA is TGTGCCAGTAGTATTTTTAGCGGGAGGGCTAGAGATACGCAGTATTTT. This encodes CASSIFSGRARDTQYF.